The sample holds a few counts of the clone carrying this TCR beta chain. Its antigen is as yet unknown. These data come from a study of T cells in Graves' hyperthyroidism and ophthalmopathy. The V gene's germline CDR1 is KGHSH and CDR2 LQKENI. Trimming took 2 bases from V and 2 from J; bases not matched to a gene: 1. This CDR3 has 15 amino acids. Study outcomes and limitations: Most clonotypes expanded in the thyroid (above 0.001) were also present in blood.

RNA transcripts were the template for amplifying TCR beta CDR3 regions. RT-PCR in the first round (using the HTBI primer set) targeted the TCR CDR3. MiXCR was run by TCRdb on the multiplex PCR reads, yielding one entry per CDR3 protein. The sample contains roughly 500,000 distinct CDR3 sequences, about 15% of which appear only once. The blood sample predates any ophthalmopathy symptoms, coming from first hyperthyroidism diagnosis. Sequencing used blood. The sequence was obtained from a woman younger than 45 with Graves' hyperthyroidism that later progressed to Graves' ophthalmopathy. The chain uses TRBV18 and TRBJ2-2; 8 positions agree with TRBD2. CDR3 protein: CASSPSGGNTGELFF. The CDR3 bases are TGTGCCAGCTCACCAAGCGGGGGAAACACCGGGGAGCTGTTTTTT.